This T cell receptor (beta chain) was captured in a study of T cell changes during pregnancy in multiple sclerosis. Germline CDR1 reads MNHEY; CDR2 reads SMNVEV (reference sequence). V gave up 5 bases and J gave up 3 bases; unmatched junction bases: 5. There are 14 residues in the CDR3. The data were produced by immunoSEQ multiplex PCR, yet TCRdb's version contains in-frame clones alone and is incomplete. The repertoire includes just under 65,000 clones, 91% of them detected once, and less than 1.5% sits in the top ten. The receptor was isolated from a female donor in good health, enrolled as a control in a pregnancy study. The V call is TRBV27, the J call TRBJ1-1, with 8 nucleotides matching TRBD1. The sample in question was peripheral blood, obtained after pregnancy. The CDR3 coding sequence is TGTGCCAGCAGTGTCCAGGGGGCCGACACTGAAGCTTTCTTT. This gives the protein CASSVQGADTEAFF.